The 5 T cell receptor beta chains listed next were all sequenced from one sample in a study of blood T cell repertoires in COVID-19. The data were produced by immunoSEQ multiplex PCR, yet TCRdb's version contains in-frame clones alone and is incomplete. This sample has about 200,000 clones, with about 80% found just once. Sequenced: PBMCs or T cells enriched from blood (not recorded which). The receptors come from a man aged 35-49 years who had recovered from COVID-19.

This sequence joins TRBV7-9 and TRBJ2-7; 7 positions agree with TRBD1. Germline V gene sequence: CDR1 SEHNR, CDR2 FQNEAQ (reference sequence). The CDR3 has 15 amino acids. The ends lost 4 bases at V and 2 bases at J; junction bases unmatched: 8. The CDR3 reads CASSSELGQAYEQYF. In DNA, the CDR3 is TGTGCCAGCAGCTCAGAGCTCGGACAGGCCTACGAGCAGTACTTC.

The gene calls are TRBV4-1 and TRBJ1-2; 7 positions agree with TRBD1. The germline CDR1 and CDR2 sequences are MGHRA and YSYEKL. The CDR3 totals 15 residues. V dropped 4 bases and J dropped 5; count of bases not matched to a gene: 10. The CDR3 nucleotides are TGCGCCAGCAGCCCTCTGCCCGGGACAGAATATGGCTACACCTTC. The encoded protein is CASSPLPGTEYGYTF.

The CDR3 coding sequence is TGTGCCAGCAGTTACTCCATCGGGATGAACACTGAAGCTTTCTTT. Translated, it gives CASSYSIGMNTEAFF. The rearrangement joins TRBV6-5 to TRBJ1-1; D is undetermined. V gave up 0 bases and J gave up 0 bases, with 8 bases separating them. Germline V gene sequence: CDR1 MNHEY, CDR2 SVGAGI. The CDR3 runs to 15 residues.

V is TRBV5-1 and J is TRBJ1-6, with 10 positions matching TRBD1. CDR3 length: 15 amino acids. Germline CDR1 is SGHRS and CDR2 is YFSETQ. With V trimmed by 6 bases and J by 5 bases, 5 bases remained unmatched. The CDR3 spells CASTRTGGHNSPLHF. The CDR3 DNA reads TGCGCCAGCACCCGGACAGGGGGTCATAATTCACCCCTCCACTTT.

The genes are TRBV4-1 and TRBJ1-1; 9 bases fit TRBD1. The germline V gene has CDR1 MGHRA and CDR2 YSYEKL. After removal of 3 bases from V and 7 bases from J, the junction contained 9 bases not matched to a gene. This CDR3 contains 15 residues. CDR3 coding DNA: TGCGCCAGCAGCCAGTCACCGGGACAGGGTTATGAAGCTTTCTTT. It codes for CASSQSPGQGYEAFF.